The sequence of this T cell receptor (beta chain) was determined in a study of identical twins. Study conclusions and caveats: Insertions ran lower in abundant cord blood beta clonotypes, though not in memory repertoires.

Details on this clonotype: Its antigen is still unknown.

Template switching supplied a universal primer site; unique molecular identifiers were carried on the cDNA. TCRdb recomputed calls from the 5' RACE reads with MiXCR, one row per CDR3 protein. The data hold roughly 1,500,000 distinct CDR3 sequences, with around a third observed a single time. Healthy Caucasians made up all donors. This CDR3 has 16 amino acids. After removal of 2 bases from V and 3 bases from J, the junction contained 6 bases not matched to a gene. Germline loops: CDR1 MDHEN, CDR2 SYDVKM. The V and J genes are TRBV28 and TRBJ2-7; TRBD1 matches 11 bases. Sequencing was done on a sample of cord blood. The TCR originated in a newborn girl in good health. CDR3 bases: TGTGCCAGCAGTTTACGGTTGGGGACAGGGGGCTACGAGCAGTACTTC. Residues: CASSLRLGTGGYEQYF.